This entry is about one T cell receptor beta chain. Its specificity is not known. These data belong to a study of OX40 agonist ivuxolimab in advanced cancers. About the research overall: Ivuxolimab, an antibody that agonizes OX40 (CD134), was administered to the patients. Three patients had partial responses: one hepatocellular carcinoma, two cutaneous melanoma.

After removal of 2 bases from V and 3 bases from J, the junction contained 0 bases not matched to a gene. Germline V lookup: CDR1 MNHEY, CDR2 SMNVEV (reference sequence). This CDR3 has 13 amino acids. General study results and limits: On average, CD8+ T cells had more expanded clones than CD4+. Nonresponders, in some cases, also had low normalized T-cell clonal expansion.

Clones were sequenced by immunoSEQ multiplex PCR, and TCRdb holds only the in-frame ones, with some missing. The sample has about 33,000 clones; 88% are singletons. This specimen was CD4+ or CD8+ T cells sorted from blood, taken in a trial of the OX40 agonist ivuxolimab. This TCR came from an adult with an advanced solid tumor such as melanoma, head and neck, liver or kidney cancer. This chain uses TRBV27 with TRBJ2-5; 7 bases match TRBD1. The CDR3 DNA is TGTGCCAGCAGTTTAGGGACAGAAGAGACCCAGTACTTC. It specifies CASSLGTEETQYF.